This TCR beta chain derives from a study of blood T cells in healthy people across ages. Study-wide findings and caveats: Diversity estimated from one million T cells was considered an underestimate.

The authors ran a second PCR of about 7 to 12 cycles using a sample-barcoded 5' primer and a J-beta primer mix. TCRdb reprocessed the 5' RACE reads with MiXCR, giving one entry per CDR3 protein. This table holds over 600,000 distinct CDR3 sequences, around 20% found once. Healthy Caucasians from Russia aged about 6 to 95 served as donors. PBMCs were isolated at a quantity of at least 7 million per sample. Only a few counts were recorded for this clonotype. Its antigen is as yet unknown. The receptor comes from a man between 70 and 80 years old in good health. Sequenced sample: blood.

The CDR3 DNA reads as TGCAGTGCTAGCCAGGGGTCAGGCTATGGCTACACCTTC. It encodes CSASQGSGYGYTF. The chain employs TRBV20-1 and TRBJ1-2; tentative D call: TRBD1 (6 bases). Trimming shortened V by 3 bases and J by 4 bases, and 12 bases separated the two germline ends. The length of the CDR3 is 13 residues. Germline assignment: CDR1 DFQATT and CDR2 SNEGSKA (reference sequence).